The rows below give T cell receptor beta chains drawn from one sample of a study of post-analysis software for immune sequencing data. TCRdb called the PCR reads again in MiXCR, with one record for every CDR3 protein. The sample has about 760,000 distinct CDR3 sequences, 25% to 30% seen once; the top ten hold roughly 0.53%. Sequencing was performed on blood. The receptors come from a girl aged 10 to 17 with multiple sclerosis. Both conserved end residues are part of each CDR3. A D gene is named only where the DNA matches it firmly. Only some rows state a clone size, as once, few, many or a class for expanded clones.

V gene: TRBV20-1; J gene: TRBJ1-6; clone size: few; D gene: TRBD1; CDR3 protein: CSAPDREVSPLHF; CDR3 DNA: TGCAGTGCCCCGGACAGGGAGGTTTCACCCCTCCACTTT
V gene: TRBV7-2; J gene: TRBJ2-7; clone size: many; D gene: TRBD2; CDR3 protein: CASSLAGGPSYEQYF; CDR3 DNA: TGTGCCAGCAGCTTAGCGGGAGGGCCCTCCTACGAGCAGTACTTC
V gene: TRBV20-1; J gene: TRBJ2-7; clone size: -; D gene: -; CDR3 protein: CSASEGYEQYF; CDR3 DNA: TGCAGTGCTAGCGAGGGCTACGAGCAGTACTTC
V gene: TRBV28; J gene: TRBJ2-5; clone size: few; D gene: TRBD1; CDR3 protein: CASSPPDRVGKTQYF; CDR3 DNA: TGTGCCAGCAGCCCCCCGGACAGGGTGGGGAAGACCCAGTACTTC
V gene: TRBV3-1; J gene: TRBJ2-1; clone size: few; D gene: -; CDR3 protein: CASSQTQRLAQFF; CDR3 DNA: TGTGCCAGCAGCCAAACACAACGGTTAGCTCAGTTCTTC
V gene: TRBV6-5; J gene: TRBJ1-1; clone size: -; D gene: TRBD1; CDR3 protein: CASSWGQQSSEAFF; CDR3 DNA: TGTGCCAGCAGTTGGGGACAGCAAAGCTCTGAAGCTTTCTTT
V gene: TRBV7-2; J gene: TRBJ1-4; clone size: -; D gene: -; CDR3 protein: CASSLDIAPTNEKLFF; CDR3 DNA: TGTGCCAGCAGCTTAGACATAGCGCCAACTAATGAAAAACTGTTTTTT
V gene: TRBV25-1; J gene: TRBJ1-2; clone size: -; D gene: -; CDR3 protein: CASGEYPANYGYTF; CDR3 DNA: TGTGCCAGCGGTGAATACCCAGCTAACTATGGCTACACCTTC
V gene: TRBV24-1; J gene: TRBJ1-5; clone size: few; D gene: -; CDR3 protein: CATSGGTEAPLFQPQHF; CDR3 DNA: TGTGCCACCAGTGGAGGGACGGAAGCCCCTTTATTTCAGCCCCAGCATTTT
V gene: TRBV4-1; J gene: TRBJ1-2; clone size: -; D gene: -; CDR3 protein: CASSQVLVFGDPANYGYTF; CDR3 DNA: TGCGCCAGCAGCCAAGTACTAGTCTTCGGAGACCCAGCTAACTATGGCTACACCTTC
V gene: TRBV11-2; J gene: TRBJ2-7; clone size: few; D gene: TRBD2; CDR3 protein: CASSRNSGTSYEQYF; CDR3 DNA: TGTGCCAGCAGCCGAAACAGCGGGACCTCCTACGAGCAGTACTTC
V gene: TRBV12-3/TRBV12-4; J gene: TRBJ1-1; clone size: few; D gene: TRBD1; CDR3 protein: CASTKGQEGTEAFF; CDR3 DNA: TGTGCCAGCACTAAGGGACAGGAGGGCACTGAAGCTTTCTTT
V gene: TRBV20-1; J gene: TRBJ1-1; clone size: few; D gene: TRBD1; CDR3 protein: CSARVRDRRNTEAFF; CDR3 DNA: TGCAGTGCTAGAGTTCGGGACAGGAGGAACACTGAAGCTTTCTTT
V gene: TRBV27; J gene: TRBJ2-7; clone size: few; D gene: TRBD1; CDR3 protein: CASSTRTGGNEQYF; CDR3 DNA: TGTGCCAGCAGTACTCGGACAGGAGGTAACGAGCAGTACTTC
V gene: TRBV20-1; J gene: TRBJ2-7; clone size: few; D gene: -; CDR3 protein: CSAPDRSPYEQYF; CDR3 DNA: TGCAGTGCACCCGACAGGTCCCCCTACGAGCAGTACTTC
V gene: TRBV9; J gene: TRBJ1-2; clone size: -; D gene: -; CDR3 protein: CASSPWGGLEGYTF; CDR3 DNA: TGTGCCAGCAGCCCCTGGGGGGGTTTAGAAGGCTACACCTTC
V gene: TRBV20-1; J gene: TRBJ2-3; clone size: -; D gene: -; CDR3 protein: CSADLPQGTNQDTQYF; CDR3 DNA: TGCAGTGCCGACCTGCCCCAGGGGACCAACCAAGATACGCAGTATTTT
V gene: TRBV7-2; J gene: TRBJ2-7; clone size: -; D gene: -; CDR3 protein: CASSLFRGTYEQYF; CDR3 DNA: TGTGCCAGCAGCTTATTTCGTGGGACCTACGAGCAGTACTTC
V gene: TRBV15; J gene: TRBJ2-4; clone size: -; D gene: -; CDR3 protein: CATSRDLGAKNIQYF; CDR3 DNA: TGTGCCACCAGCAGAGATCTAGGTGCCAAAAACATTCAGTACTTC
V gene: TRBV6-6; J gene: TRBJ2-6; clone size: few; D gene: -; CDR3 protein: CASSPALRQSGANVLTF; CDR3 DNA: TGTGCCAGCAGCCCCGCTTTGCGACAGTCTGGGGCCAACGTCCTGACTTTC
V gene: TRBV3-1; J gene: TRBJ2-7; clone size: few; D gene: -; CDR3 protein: CASSPGTLYYEQYF; CDR3 DNA: TGTGCCAGCAGCCCAGGGACACTTTACTACGAGCAGTACTTC
V gene: TRBV7-2; J gene: TRBJ1-5; clone size: few; D gene: TRBD1; CDR3 protein: CASSQGGTTPQHF; CDR3 DNA: TGTGCCAGCAGCCAGGGGGGTACCACGCCCCAGCATTTT
V gene: TRBV4-3; J gene: TRBJ2-7; clone size: many; D gene: TRBD1; CDR3 protein: CASSEDRGRSYEQYF; CDR3 DNA: TGCGCCAGCAGCGAGGACAGGGGCCGCTCCTACGAGCAGTACTTC
V gene: TRBV4-3; J gene: TRBJ2-1; clone size: -; D gene: TRBD2; CDR3 protein: CASSQDGTTVDNEQFF; CDR3 DNA: TGCGCCAGCAGCCAAGACGGGACTACGGTGGACAATGAGCAGTTCTTC
V gene: TRBV7-9; J gene: TRBJ2-4; clone size: -; D gene: -; CDR3 protein: CASSSAGAEQYF; CDR3 DNA: TGTGCCAGCAGCTCCGCCGGGGCAGAGCAGTACTTC
V gene: TRBV4-1; J gene: TRBJ2-5; clone size: few; D gene: -; CDR3 protein: CASSQEGDTQETQYF; CDR3 DNA: TGCGCCAGCAGCCAAGAAGGAGACACCCAAGAGACCCAGTACTTC
V gene: TRBV7-2; J gene: TRBJ2-1; clone size: -; D gene: -; CDR3 protein: CASSPTSRGGEQFF; CDR3 DNA: TGTGCCAGCAGCCCGACCTCGAGAGGGGGTGAGCAGTTCTTC